What follows are 5 T cell receptor beta chains derived from one specimen sequenced in a study of shared clonotypes between healthy human individuals. TCRdb's table, derived via immunoSEQ multiplex PCR, lists solely in-frame clones and lacks some. The data show about 700,000 clones, about 90% seen once. Positively selected for CCR7, the CD45RO-negative cells used as naive CD8 cells excluded terminally differentiated effector memory CD45RA+ cells. The sample was naive CD8+ T cells sorted from blood. All receptors derive from a man aged 30-40 years in good health.

This clone was seen only a few times. V and J are TRBV25-1 and TRBJ2-7; D is uncertain. V lost 8 bases and J lost 2, with 4 bases in between. Looked up from germline, CDR1 is MGHDK and CDR2 is SYGVNS. The CDR3 contains 10 residues. The chain's CDR3 is CASGAYEQYF. As DNA, the CDR3 is TGTGCCAGCGGGGCCTACGAGCAGTACTTC.

For the CDR3, the DNA is TGTGCCAGCAGCTCCCGGGGAGGGTTACCAAAGCAGTACTTC. Encoded protein: CASSSRGGLPKQYF. The chain has TRBV7-9 and TRBJ2-7; 7 bases agree with TRBD2. Germline V lookup: CDR1 SEHNR, CDR2 FQNEAQ (reference sequence). The CDR3 loop spans 14 amino acids. The ends lost 4 bases at V and 8 bases at J; junction bases unmatched: 11.

The rearrangement joins TRBV27 to TRBJ2-1; D possibly corresponds to TRBD1 (6 bases). Germline V lookup: CDR1 MNHEY, CDR2 SMNVEV (reference sequence). The CDR3 has 15 residues. V lost 5 bases and J lost 4, with 15 bases in between. The CDR3 bases are TGTGCCAGCAGTCCCCGGGACACAGCATACAATGAGCAGTTCTTC. Residues: CASSPRDTAYNEQFF.

The chain has TRBV7-2 and TRBJ2-7; 10 nucleotides agree with TRBD1. The CDR3 spans 14 residues. V was clipped by 3 bases and J by 2 bases; unmatched bases: 1. Germline CDR1 reads SGHTA; CDR2 reads FQGNSA. CDR3 loop: CASSLGQGTYEQYF. CDR3 bases: TGTGCCAGCAGCTTGGGACAGGGGACCTACGAGCAGTACTTC.

The CDR3, as DNA: TGTGCCACCAGCAGAGATCGTCAGGAGGGGTTCTTC. This translates into CATSRDRQEGFF. The chain combines TRBV15 with TRBJ2-1; a weak D match, TRBD2 (6 bases). V was trimmed by 0 bases and J by 15 bases, leaving 12 bases between them. The CDR3 loop spans 12 amino acids. CDR1 and CDR2 (germline): LNHNV, YYDKDF (reference sequence). Looking up the rest from reference TRBV15 and TRBJ2-1 gives the full variable domain: DAMVIQNPRYQVTQFGKPVTLSCSQTLNHNVMYWYQQKSSQAPKLLFHYYDKDFNNEADTPDNFQSRRPNTSFCFLDIRSPGLGDTAMYLCATSRDRQEGFFGPGTRLTVL.